The entry below gives a single T cell receptor (beta chain) sequence along with its context. It lacks a known antigen. The record has no base qualities; no much larger clone is one base away. Sequencing was performed on an Illumina HiSeq 1500. TCRdb took the public reads, trimmed them with fastp at Q25, ran MiXCR for clone calling and kept in-frame beta chains. Each CDR3 protein gets just one entry, which takes the most common genes and DNA from the rows behind it. Across this sample there are about 270,000 distinct CDR3 sequences, with under 25% seen only once. The ten largest clonotypes hold about 21% of the sample. This specimen's treatment or condition label, interpreted: in vitro stimulation with specific CMV peptide epitopes to enrich CMV-specific T cells. This sample was taken from a study of T cell repertoires in cytomegalovirus infection (dated by TCRdb to about 2019). Regarding the study in general: Alongside well-studied HLA-B-restricted epitopes, the peptide stimulations were aimed at recently identified HLA-C-restricted CMV epitopes, whose presentation resists viral immunomodulation. Because public TCR beta signatures pointed to carriage of CMV infection together with the matching HLA type, the HLA type of each donor mattered for the analysis.

The investigation overall reported the following: In both this cohort and an independent roughly 350-donor cohort, the cumulative frequency of public TCR beta family members distinguished carriers of CMV infection plus the relevant HLA type. In the ex vivo response, HLA-C-restricted CMV-specific TCR beta clonotypes were dominant, and in two of eight donors the single most frequent clonotype came from this HLA-C-restricted group.

V and J are truncated by 7 bases and 0 bases respectively, leaving an intervening sequence of 10 bases. The germline V gene specifies SGHVS as CDR1 and FNYEAQ as CDR2. Measured from the cysteine to the phenylalanine, the CDR3 is 14 residues long. CDR3 DNA only is kept here, 42 bases in frame from base 1. This sample comprised cultured PBMCs, obtained from culture after CMV antigen stimulation. Recombination connected TRBV7-6 to TRBJ2-1, with the D gene not clear enough to name. The receptor comes from a human donor in good health (CMV status not recorded). Some clones in this sample may be carry-over from other donors' samples. The DNA is as follows: TGTGCCAGCACTCTGTTTAGCTCCTACAATGAGCAGTTCTTC. Its coded protein is CASTLFSSYNEQFF.